The 30 T cell receptor beta chains below all came from one sample that was sequenced in a study of cytomegalovirus exposure and HLA in healthy donors. The study ran its PCR with 60 Vbeta and 13 Jbeta primers. Libraries were prepared by immunoSEQ multiplex PCR; TCRdb keeps only in-frame clonotypes and omits some of them. The table has approximately 180,000 clones, 82% seen once. Sequences were obtained from PBMCs. These receptors were collected from a woman aged 18-29 years in good health and CMV-seronegative.

The gene calls are TRBV7-9 and TRBJ2-7, with D perhaps matching TRBD1 (5 bases). Germline V gene sequence: CDR1 SEHNR, CDR2 FQNEAQ (reference sequence). V lost 5 bases to trimming and J lost 0 bases, with 14 bases between them. The CDR3 length is 15 residues. The CDR3 nucleotides are TGTGCCAGCAGCCCCAACACAGGAAGCTCCTACGAGCAGTACGTC. Amino acid sequence: CASSPNTGSSYEQYV.

The CDR3 DNA is TGTGCCAGCAGCAAAGACCGGGGACTAGCGCATACTTACGAGCAGTACTTC. This translates into CASSKDRGLAHTYEQYF. This chain uses TRBV21-1 with TRBJ2-5; the table assigns TRBD2, which was not confirmed against the DNA. The J call could be wrong; TRBJ2-7 is a better fit for the DNA end. TRBV21-1 is a pseudogene locus. This CDR3 spans 17 amino acids.

The chain carries TRBV7-9 and TRBJ2-1; the match to TRBD2 covers 9 bases. CDR3 length: 15 residues. Germline loops: CDR1 SEHNR, CDR2 FQNEAQ (reference sequence). The ends lost 6 bases at V and 4 bases at J; junction bases unmatched: 7. CDR3 loop: CASRSLAGPYNEQFF. CDR3 nucleotides: TGTGCCAGCAGGTCTCTAGCGGGGCCGTACAATGAGCAGTTCTTC.

The chain employs TRBV19 and TRBJ2-1, with a weak D call TRBD2 (5 bases). Trimming removed 5 bases at V and 2 bases at J, with 16 bases between. Germline assignment: CDR1 LNHDA and CDR2 SQIVND (reference sequence). The CDR3 is 16 amino acids. CDR3 amino acids: CASSSRRLATYNEQFF. As DNA, the CDR3 is TGTGCCAGTAGTTCTCGCAGGCTAGCCACCTACAATGAGCAGTTCTTC.

The rearrangement uses TRBV21-1 and TRBJ2-7; the table calls TRBD1, which could not be checked here. TRBV21-1 is tagged as a pseudogene. The CDR3 extends over 15 amino acids. The DNA of the CDR3 is TGTGCCAGCAGCAAAGATCGGGACAGGCCCTACGAGCAGTACTTC. This gives the protein CASSKDRDRPYEQYF.

The V and J genes are TRBV9 and TRBJ1-2; perhaps TRBD1 as D (6 bases). The CDR3 length is 15 residues. V lost 4 bases, J lost 0 bases, and 13 bases lay in between. Germline CDR1 is SGDLS and CDR2 is YYNGEE. The CDR3 sequence is CASSLQGSPNYGYTF. DNA for the CDR3: TGTGCCAGCAGCCTCCAGGGGTCCCCTAACTATGGCTACACCTTC.

The rearrangement joins TRBV23-1 to TRBJ2-7; 7 nucleotides line up with TRBD1. TRBV23-1 is identified as an open reading frame with a role that is uncertain. With 5 bases clipped from V and 6 bases from J, the junction kept 19 bases outside the gene matches. The CDR3 contains 17 residues. The CDR3 sequence: CASSNGQALPTLTEQYF. CDR3 coding DNA: TGCGCCAGCAGTAATGGACAGGCACTTCCTACGCTAACCGAGCAGTACTTC.

The chain combines TRBV7-2 with TRBJ2-7, with a tentative D call TRBD2 (5 bases). This CDR3 is 15 amino acids long. CDR1 and CDR2 (germline): SGHTA, FQGNSA. V was clipped by 2 bases and J by 0 bases, with 11 bases between them. The CDR3: CASSLSSGSSYEQYF. CDR3 coding DNA: TGTGCCAGCAGCTTATCTTCGGGGAGCTCCTACGAGCAGTACTTC.

Note on this clone: The DNA is left out, because the CDR3 cannot be placed on it with certainty; the CDR3 is given as TCRdb lists it. The chain's CDR3 is CASSEVGQGSYF. This chain uses TRBV2 with TRBJ2-4; the table assigns TRBD1, which was not confirmed against the DNA. Germline CDR1 reads SNHLY; CDR2 reads FYNNEI. A total of 12 residues make up the CDR3, ends included.

This chain connects TRBV9 to TRBJ2-3; D might be TRBD2 (5 bases). In germline, CDR1 is SGDLS, CDR2 YYNGEE. The CDR3 loop spans 14 amino acids. V gave up 4 bases and J gave up 6 bases, with 15 bases separating them. The CDR3 nucleotides read TGTGCCAGCAGCCAAGGGCAGGACTGGGATACGCAGTATTTT. This sequence encodes CASSQGQDWDTQYF.

The CDR3 here is CASFGGEGYGYTF. The CDR3 nucleotides are TGTGCCAGCTTCGGGGGTGAGGGCTATGGCTACACCTTC. V gene TRBV2 combines with J gene TRBJ1-2, with D possibly being TRBD1 (5 bases). Germline loops: CDR1 SNHLY, CDR2 FYNNEI. Trimming pared 8 bases from V and 4 bases from J, leaving 14 bases between. CDR3 length: 13 amino acids.

In its sample, this clone was seen once. The V gene is TRBV18, the J gene TRBJ1-5; a possible D gene is TRBD1 (5 bases). V was shortened by 3 bases and J by 1 base, with 10 bases between the two germline ends. CDR3 length equals 15 residues. Germline V gives CDR1 KGHSH, CDR2 LQKENI. The CDR3 nucleotides read TGTGCCAGCTCACCCACAGGTGGCAGCAATCAGCCCCAGCATTTT. Translating it yields CASSPTGGSNQPQHF. Filled out from reference TRBV18 and TRBJ1-5, the complete variable domain reads NAGVMQNPRHLVRRRGQEARLRCSPMKGHSHVYWYRQLPEEGLKFMVYLQKENIIDESGMPKERFSAEFPKEGPSILRIQQVVRGDSAAYFCASSPTGGSNQPQHFGDGTRLSIL.

As regards this clone: Germline and junction disagree at one end, which may indicate a read error. The V call is TRBV7-9, the J call TRBJ2-7; 10 bases align to TRBD2. This CDR3 has 16 residues. The germline CDR1 and CDR2 sequences are SEHNR and FQNEAQ (reference sequence). The CDR3 nucleotides are TGTTCCAGCAGCTTTACGGGACTAGCGAGGACCTACGAGCAGTACTTC. Protein: CSSSFTGLARTYEQYF.

The chain links TRBV28 to TRBJ2-7, with 11 positions matching TRBD1. Germline CDR1 and CDR2: MDHEN and SYDVKM. V shed 3 bases and J 3 bases; nucleotides not matched to a gene: 10. The CDR3 contains 17 residues. In nucleotides, the CDR3 is TGTGCCAGCAGTTTCCCCTTGGACAGGGGGCCCGACTACGAGCAGTACTTC. Translation: CASSFPLDRGPDYEQYF.

The rearrangement joins TRBV6-5 to TRBJ2-4, with D unresolved. Trimming pared 5 bases from V and 4 bases from J, leaving 15 bases between. The CDR3 length is 15 residues. Germline assignment: CDR1 MNHEY and CDR2 SVGAGI. The DNA of the CDR3 is TGTGCCAGCAGTCCCAACCGAGATCCGAAAAACATTCAGTACTTC. Its protein is CASSPNRDPKNIQYF.

The V gene is TRBV6-5, the J gene TRBJ2-7; D possibly corresponds to TRBD2 (5 bases). This CDR3 has 14 amino acids. V was trimmed by 0 bases and J by 3 bases, leaving 9 bases between them. From germline, CDR1 is MNHEY and CDR2 SVGAGI. As DNA, the CDR3 is TGTGCCAGCAGTTACTCGAGGGAGAGCTACGAGCAGTACTTC. This sequence encodes CASSYSRESYEQYF.

The genes are TRBV27 and TRBJ2-2; D is perhaps TRBD1 (5 bases). CDR1 is MNHEY, CDR2 SMNVEV, per germline (reference sequence). V lost 6 bases and J 4 bases, leaving 15 bases between the germline ends. There are 15 residues in the CDR3. CDR3 in amino acids: CASSPPGPGTGELFF. In nucleotides, the CDR3 is TGTGCCAGCAGCCCCCCAGGGCCCGGCACCGGGGAGCTGTTTTTT.

J is TRBJ1-5 and V is TRBV7-2; D ambiguous. V gave up 2 bases and J gave up 3 bases, with 8 bases separating them. The CDR3 runs 14 residues. Germline loops: CDR1 SGHTA, CDR2 FQGNSA. The CDR3 reads CASSLYGYNQPQHF. CDR3 sequence (DNA): TGTGCCAGCAGCTTATACGGGTACAATCAGCCCCAGCATTTT.

The chain has TRBV9 and TRBJ2-3; a weak D match, TRBD2 (6 bases). This CDR3 region has 13 residues. Germline values: CDR1 SGDLS, CDR2 YYNGEE. Trimming removed 6 bases at V and 2 bases at J, with 10 bases between. The CDR3: CASIGRDTDTQYF. CDR3 DNA: TGTGCCAGCATTGGGCGGGACACAGATACGCAGTATTTT. The full variable domain, rest sourced from reference TRBV9 and TRBJ2-3, is DSGVTQTPKHLITATGQRVTLRCSPRSGDLSVYWYQQSLDQGLQFLIQYYNGEERAKGNILERFSAQQFPDLHSELNLSSLELGDSALYFCASIGRDTDTQYFGPGTRLTVL.

The V gene is TRBV2, the J gene TRBJ2-3; TRBD2 aligns across 11 bases. This CDR3 has 14 amino acids. The germline V gene has CDR1 SNHLY and CDR2 FYNNEI. Trimming at V came to 6 bases and at J to 3 bases, leaving 2 bases not matched to a gene. This CDR3 reads CASSRTSGTDTQYF. The CDR3, as DNA: TGTGCCAGCAGCCGGACTAGCGGGACAGATACGCAGTATTTT.

Of note for this clone: The sample contains more than one DNA sequence encoding this CDR3. The chain uses TRBV4-3 and TRBJ1-3; maybe TRBD1 (6 bases). CDR3 length: 15 amino acids. The V gene lost 0 bases and the J gene lost 1 base, with 7 bases spanning the gap. The germline V gene has CDR1 LGHNA and CDR2 YSLEER. The CDR3 is CASSQDRGSGNTIYF. As DNA, the CDR3 is TGCGCCAGCAGCCAAGATAGGGGGTCTGGAAACACCATATATTTT.

Worth noting for this clone: Other DNA sequences of this sample code for an identical CDR3. This chain uses TRBV4-2 with TRBJ2-7, with D possibly matching TRBD1 (5 bases). Germline CDR1 LGHNA, CDR2 YNFKEQ. The CDR3 runs to 14 residues. V was cut by 0 bases and J by 1 base, with 7 bases left in between. The CDR3 DNA reads TGTGCCAGCAGCCAAGAGGGGCTTTCCTACGAGCAGTACTTC. Translating it yields CASSQEGLSYEQYF.

This rearrangement joins TRBV7-8 to TRBJ2-1; TRBD2 matches at 10 bases. This CDR3 is 15 amino acids long. The trim removed 8 bases at V and 3 bases at J, leaving 7 bases unmatched. Germline-derived CDR1 and CDR2 are SGHVS and FQNEAQ. CDR3 nucleotide sequence: TGTGCCAGCGGGCTAGCGGGAGACTTCTACAATGAGCAGTTCTTC. Amino acid sequence: CASGLAGDFYNEQFF.

The gene calls are TRBV2 and TRBJ2-2; 9 bases are a match to TRBD1. This CDR3 has 15 residues. The germline gives CDR1 SNHLY, CDR2 FYNNEI. After removal of 4 bases from V and 6 bases from J, the junction contained 6 bases not matched to a gene. The CDR3: CASSGRDRAAGELFF. In DNA, the CDR3 is TGTGCCAGCAGTGGGAGGGACAGGGCGGCCGGGGAGCTGTTTTTT.

This clone was found once. This chain links TRBV10-1 with TRBJ2-3, with a weak D call TRBD1 (6 bases). V was shortened by 8 bases and J by 1 base, with 16 bases between the two germline ends. Germline values: CDR1 WNHNN, CDR2 SYGVQD (reference sequence). The CDR3 loop spans 15 amino acids. Here the CDR3 reads CASRDRDNCTDTQYF. CDR3 nucleotide sequence: TGCGCCAGCCGGGACCGGGACAATTGCACAGATACGCAGTATTTT.

This clone was counted a single time. The gene calls are TRBV19 and TRBJ1-1, with D hard to call. V gave up 7 bases and J gave up 0 bases, with 18 bases separating them. The CDR3 consists of 16 residues. Per the germline V gene, CDR1 is LNHDA and CDR2 is SQIVND (reference sequence). CDR3 residues: CASIGDRADLNTEAFF. Written as DNA, the CDR3 is TGTGCCAGTATCGGGGATCGCGCGGACTTGAACACTGAAGCTTTCTTT.

This clone was counted a few times. The chain employs TRBV5-4 and TRBJ2-7; 7 bases map to TRBD1. This CDR3 has 15 amino acids. CDR1 is SGHNT and CDR2 is YYREEE in the germline V gene (reference sequence). V dropped 5 bases and J dropped 1; count of bases not matched to a gene: 9. The DNA of the CDR3 is TGTGCCAGCAGTTATGGACAGGAAGGGTCCTACGAGCAGTACTTC. Encoded protein: CASSYGQEGSYEQYF.

The rearrangement uses TRBV18 and TRBJ2-7; D uncertain. Trimming stripped 4 bases from V and 3 bases from J, with 10 bases between. The CDR3 has 13 amino acids. Per germline, CDR1 KGHSH and CDR2 LQKENI. The CDR3 DNA reads TGTGCCAGCTCACGAGAGGTAAGCTACGAGCAGTACGTC. Translation: CASSREVSYEQYV.

The V call is TRBV5-6, the J call TRBJ2-1; D unresolved. The germline V gene encodes CDR1 SGHDT and CDR2 YYEEEE. V lost 4 bases and J 0 bases, leaving 11 bases between the germline ends. The CDR3 runs 15 residues. The CDR3 sequence is CASSPDRSSYNEQFF. CDR3 in DNA: TGTGCCAGCAGCCCCGACCGGAGCTCCTACAATGAGCAGTTCTTC. The complete variable domain, with remaining parts taken from reference TRBV5-6 and TRBJ2-1, reads DAGVTQSPTHLIKTRGQQVTLRCSPKSGHDTVSWYQQALGQGPQFIFQYYEEEERQRGNFPDRFSGHQFPNYSSELNVNALLLGDSALYLCASSPDRSSYNEQFFGPGTRLTVL.

The rearrangement links TRBV2 to TRBJ1-4; weak D call: TRBD1 (6 bases). V was cut by 6 bases and J by 7 bases, with 15 bases left in between. There are 14 residues in the CDR3. Germline V gives CDR1 SNHLY, CDR2 FYNNEI. CDR3 amino acids: CASSVLGAREKLFF. In nucleotides, the CDR3 is TGTGCCAGCAGCGTTTTGGGGGCTCGTGAAAAACTGTTTTTT.